Below are 28 T cell receptor beta chains sequenced from a single sample in a study of cytomegalovirus exposure and HLA in healthy donors. With 60 Vbeta and 13 Jbeta primers, the PCR was carried out. The assay was immunoSEQ multiplex PCR, and TCRdb's table has in-frame clones only and misses some. Seen here are hundreds of thousands of clones, over 80% observed once, and the top ten hold about 6%. Source material: PBMCs. All receptors derive from a man in his forties or fifties in good health and CMV-seropositive.

This clone was recorded once. The chain combines TRBV7-8 with TRBJ2-1; 9 bases agree with TRBD2. The germline CDR1 and CDR2 sequences are SGHVS and FQNEAQ. With 2 bases clipped from V and 8 bases from J, the junction kept 4 bases outside the gene matches. This CDR3 is 14 amino acids long. CDR3 DNA: TGTGCCAGCAGCTTAACCAGGACTAGCGATGAGCAGTTCTTC. Translated, it gives CASSLTRTSDEQFF.

The chain is built from TRBV6-5 and TRBJ1-2, with a tentative D call TRBD1 (6 bases). CDR1 and CDR2 from the germline V gene are MNHEY and SVGAGI. The CDR3 loop spans 13 amino acids. V dropped 8 bases and J dropped 8 bases, with 18 bases sitting between them. CDR3 region: CASVGGGVQGYTF. Here the CDR3 DNA reads TGTGCCAGCGTAGGGGGGGGCGTGCAGGGCTACACCTTC.

Only one count was recorded for this clone. V usage is TRBV29-1 and J usage is TRBJ1-1, with 7 bases lining up with TRBD1. CDR1 SQVTM and CDR2 ANQGSEA come from the germline V gene. Trimming removed 4 bases from V and 5 bases from J; junction bases left unmatched: 7. There are 13 residues in the CDR3. CDR3 bases: TGCAGCGTTGCGGAGGGGGCTGGGACTGAAGCTTTCTTT. It specifies CSVAEGAGTEAFF. Combining the CDR3 with reference TRBV29-1 and TRBJ1-1 gives the whole variable domain SAVISQKPSRDICQRGTSLTIQCQVDSQVTMMFWYRQQPGQSLTLIATANQGSEATYESGFVIDKFPISRPNLTFSTLTVSNMSPEDSSIYLCSVAEGAGTEAFFGQGTRLTVV.

The sample holds a few counts of this clone. The chain uses TRBV30 and TRBJ1-2; 8 bases align to TRBD1. From germline, CDR1 is GTSNPN and CDR2 SVGIG (reference sequence). Trimming took 2 bases from V and 8 from J; bases not matched to a gene: 1. This CDR3 region has 11 residues. Here the CDR3 DNA reads TGTGCCTGGAGTCCAGGGGGCGGCTACACCTTC. Its protein is CAWSPGGGYTF.

This clone came up once. V is TRBV9 and J is TRBJ2-3; 10 bases are a match to TRBD2. Looked up from germline, CDR1 is SGDLS and CDR2 is YYNGEE. CDR3 length equals 19 residues. The J segment lost 2 bases and the V segment lost 0 bases, leaving 12 bases of the junction unmatched. CDR3 loop: CASSVGLTWTSGYTDTQYF. CDR3 coding DNA: TGTGCCAGCAGCGTAGGACTCACATGGACTAGCGGTTACACAGATACGCAGTATTTT.

CDR3 bases: TGTGCCAGCAGCTTAACCCCCGGGATGGGGACAGATACGCAGTATTTT. Residues: CASSLTPGMGTDTQYF. The J gene is TRBJ2-3, the V gene TRBV7-9; possibly TRBD2 for D (5 bases). Germline loops: CDR1 SEHNR, CDR2 FQNEAQ (reference sequence). Trimming removed 2 bases at V and 3 bases at J, with 15 bases between. The CDR3 is made up of 16 amino acids.

The chain is built from TRBV5-1 and TRBJ2-7; 12 positions match TRBD2. Germline V gene sequence: CDR1 SGHRS, CDR2 YFSETQ. CDR3 length equals 14 residues. V trimming: 4 bases; J trimming: 4 bases; junction bases outside the gene matches: 3. The CDR3 nucleotides read TGCGCCAGCAGCCCCGGACTAGCGGGATACGAGCAGTACGTC. It translates to CASSPGLAGYEQYV.

The chain is built from TRBV13 and TRBJ1-2; D is possibly TRBD1 (6 bases). V lost 7 bases and J 2 bases, leaving 14 bases between the germline ends. The CDR3 extends over 14 amino acids. Germline values: CDR1 PRHDT, CDR2 FYEKMQ (reference sequence). The CDR3 here is CASTGQDRNYGYTF. CDR3 DNA sequence: TGTGCCAGCACGGGGCAGGACAGAAACTATGGCTACACCTTC.

This rearrangement joins TRBV10-1 to TRBJ1-1; D perhaps matches TRBD1 (5 bases). The V and J ends lost 5 bases and 1 base respectively, with 8 bases between them. In germline, CDR1 is WNHNN, CDR2 SYGVQD (reference sequence). This CDR3 has 13 amino acids. The CDR3 here is CASSWTPNTEAFF. The CDR3 DNA reads TGCGCCAGCAGTTGGACACCGAACACTGAAGCTTTCTTT.

This chain connects TRBV27 to TRBJ1-5, with 8 bases lining up with TRBD1. The V and J ends lost 3 bases and 9 bases, in that order; junction bases with no gene match: 7. This CDR3 is 14 amino acids long. Germline V CDR1 and CDR2: MNHEY, SMNVEV (reference sequence). CDR3 sequence: CASSLDRDPGPQHF. The CDR3 coding sequence is TGTGCCAGCAGTTTGGACAGGGACCCTGGGCCCCAGCATTTT.

V usage is TRBV19 and J usage is TRBJ1-2; 11 positions match TRBD1. The CDR3 consists of 15 residues. Germline CDR1 is LNHDA and CDR2 is SQIVND (reference sequence). Losses at the gene ends were 6 bases for V and 3 bases for J; bases not matched to a gene: 6. The chain's CDR3 is CASRRRTGGDYGYTF. The CDR3 DNA sequence: TGTGCCAGTAGGAGACGGACAGGGGGCGACTATGGCTACACCTTC.

The J gene is TRBJ1-5, the V gene TRBV6-6; D is unclear. CDR3 length: 12 residues. Trimming pared 7 bases from V and 1 base from J, leaving 5 bases between. Germline V gene sequence: CDR1 MNHNY, CDR2 SVGAGI (reference sequence). The CDR3 DNA reads TGTGCCAGCACCCTAAGCAATCAGCCCCAGCATTTT. Amino acids: CASTLSNQPQHF.

This clone has a handful of counts. This chain connects TRBV6-5 to TRBJ2-7; 7 bases agree with TRBD2. CDR3 length: 12 residues. The trim removed 8 bases at V and 1 base at J, leaving 2 bases unmatched. Germline lookup yields CDR1 MNHEY and CDR2 SVGAGI. The CDR3, as DNA: TGTGCCAGCTCCGGGGGGTCCTACGAGCAGTACTTC. Residues: CASSGGSYEQYF.

The V call is TRBV9, the J call TRBJ2-7; 12 bases agree with TRBD2. Germline CDR1 is SGDLS and CDR2 is YYNGEE. The CDR3 runs to 13 residues. J lost 13 bases, V lost 4 bases, and 9 bases had no gene match. This CDR3 is CASSSGLAGQLYF. In DNA form, the CDR3 reads TGTGCCAGCAGCTCGGGACTAGCGGGCCAGTTATACTTC.

This clone appeared once. The V gene is TRBV7-2, the J gene TRBJ2-3; 9 bases map to TRBD2. This CDR3 is built from 16 residues. J gave up 7 bases and V 2 bases, and 10 bases lay outside the gene matches. Germline values: CDR1 SGHTA, CDR2 FQGNSA. In nucleotides, the CDR3 is TGTGCCAGCAGCTTATTAGGGACTAGCAGCCTACATACGCAGTATTTT. Residues: CASSLLGTSSLHTQYF.

J is TRBJ2-2 and V is TRBV6-4, with D maybe TRBD2 (6 bases). Trimming shortened V by 5 bases and J by 2 bases, and 15 bases separated the two germline ends. Germline CDR1 and CDR2: MRHNA and SNTAGT. This CDR3 comprises 16 residues. The CDR3 loop is CASSPSWTTNTGELFF. CDR3 nucleotide sequence: TGTGCCAGCAGTCCATCATGGACTACAAACACCGGGGAGCTGTTTTTT.

The genes are TRBV27 and TRBJ1-1; D is undetermined. Trimming took off 4 bases at V and 0 bases at J, with 12 bases between the two ends. The CDR3 sequence is 15 residues long. Germline V gives CDR1 MNHEY, CDR2 SMNVEV (reference sequence). CDR3 protein: CASSSRVLMNTEAFF. CDR3 sequence (DNA): TGTGCCAGCAGTTCGCGGGTGCTCATGAACACTGAAGCTTTCTTT.

The chain combines TRBV5-1 with TRBJ1-4, with D unresolved. Looked up from germline, CDR1 is SGHRS and CDR2 is YFSETQ. Trimming took 4 bases from V and 0 from J, leaving 7 bases between them. The CDR3 length is 14 residues. CDR3 in DNA: TGCGCCAGCAGCCCACTGGCAACTAATGAAAAACTGTTTTTT. It is translated as CASSPLATNEKLFF.

The chain has TRBV10-1 and TRBJ1-4, with TRBD1 matching 7 bases. The CDR3 has 13 residues. CDR1 and CDR2 (germline): WNHNN, SYGVQD (reference sequence). The trim removed 6 bases at V and 8 bases at J, leaving 6 bases unmatched. CDR3 nucleotides: TGCGCCAGCAGCGGGGACAGTGGAGAAAAACTGTTTTTT. Its translation is CASSGDSGEKLFF.

The DNA of the CDR3 is TGTGCCAGCAGCTCGGCGGGGGGCTACGAGCAGTACGTC. Its translation is CASSSAGGYEQYV. The chain has TRBV7-9 and TRBJ2-7; TRBD2 agrees at 8 bases. After removal of 4 bases from V and 3 bases from J, the junction contained 2 bases not matched to a gene. This CDR3 is 13 amino acids long. Germline lookup yields CDR1 SEHNR and CDR2 FQNEAQ (reference sequence).

V gene TRBV7-9 combines with J gene TRBJ2-3; D may be TRBD2 (6 bases). This CDR3 is built from 15 residues. Germline CDR1 reads SEHNR; CDR2 reads FQNEAQ (reference sequence). Trimming took off 3 bases at V and 5 bases at J, with 15 bases between the two ends. The CDR3 region is CASSFSTGEVDTQYF. The CDR3 coding sequence is TGTGCCAGCAGCTTTTCGACGGGAGAGGTAGATACGCAGTATTTT.

V gene TRBV5-8 combines with J gene TRBJ1-1, with D possibly TRBD1 on 6 matching bases. The V gene lost 3 bases and the J gene lost 3 bases, with 9 bases spanning the gap. The germline V gene encodes CDR1 SGHTS and CDR2 YDEGEE. The CDR3 loop spans 13 amino acids. CDR3 bases: TGTGCCAGCAGCTCGGACAGATACACTGAAGCTTTCTTT. As protein: CASSSDRYTEAFF.

The V gene is TRBV19, the J gene TRBJ1-5; the D is unclear. The CDR3 covers 15 residues. CDR1 is LNHDA, CDR2 SQIVND, per germline (reference sequence). V was shortened by 3 bases and J by 0 bases, with 9 bases between the two germline ends. The CDR3 is CASSIFSGSNQPQHF. The CDR3 nucleotides are TGTGCCAGTAGTATTTTTTCCGGTAGCAATCAGCCCCAGCATTTT.

This chain connects TRBV9 to TRBJ2-3; 14 bases are shared with TRBD2. Looked up from germline, CDR1 is SGDLS and CDR2 is YYNGEE. V dropped 2 bases and J dropped 6; count of bases not matched to a gene: 2. This CDR3 region has 15 residues. The CDR3 here is CASSVTSGRGDTQYF. CDR3 nucleotides: TGTGCCAGCAGCGTGACTAGCGGGAGGGGGGATACGCAGTATTTT.

The genes are TRBV5-1 and TRBJ1-4, with 8 positions matching TRBD1. V lost 4 bases to trimming and J lost 8 bases; unmatched junction nucleotides: 10. Germline V gene data show CDR1 as SGHRS and CDR2 as YFSETQ. The CDR3 consists of 15 residues. CDR3 sequence (DNA): TGCGCCAGCAGCACCGGACAGGGCGGTGGGGAAAAACTGTTTTTT. Translation gives CASSTGQGGGEKLFF.

This chain uses TRBV6-4 with TRBJ2-5; D is unresolved. This CDR3 spans 13 amino acids. The V end lost 0 bases, the J end lost 7 bases, and 9 bases lay between the germline ends. CDR1 is MRHNA, CDR2 SNTAGT, per germline. The DNA of the CDR3 is TGTGCCAGCAGTGACTCGTTTCTCGGGACCCAGTACTTC. Translating it yields CASSDSFLGTQYF.

The chain combines TRBV6-1 with TRBJ2-7, with 11 nucleotides matching TRBD1. Looked up from germline, CDR1 is MNHNS and CDR2 is SASEGT. The CDR3 is 14 amino acids. Trimming took 3 bases from V and 2 from J; bases not matched to a gene: 0. The DNA for the CDR3 is TGTGCCAGCAGTGAGGGACAGGGGGCCTACGAGCAGTACTTC. Protein product: CASSEGQGAYEQYF.

This chain connects TRBV5-8 to TRBJ2-5; 7 positions agree with TRBD2. The CDR3 loop spans 14 amino acids. J gave up 5 bases and V 6 bases, and 10 bases lay outside the gene matches. Germline CDR1 reads SGHTS; CDR2 reads YDEGEE. The chain's CDR3 is CASTVGGPRETQYF. CDR3 nucleotide sequence: TGTGCCAGCACGGTGGGAGGGCCTCGGGAGACCCAGTACTTC.